This note documents a single T cell receptor (beta chain) sequence. Its antigen is unknown. One base away there is no much larger clone; base qualities are not given. This specimen comes from a study of blood T cell repertoires in COVID-19 (dated by TCRdb to about 2020). Turning to the overall study: Samples from collaborators originated in the United States, Italy and Spain and spanned both the acute and convalescent phases of COVID-19. Subjects who had been exposed to COVID-19, were actively infected with it, or had recovered from it provided the deeply sampled blood TCRbeta repertoires that made up the dataset. The repertoires were released in a freely available public database meant as a resource for research on the immune response to SARS-CoV-2. The prospective study material was composed of cDNA or gDNA derived from T cells, B-cell-depleted T cells, or PBMCs. Nearly every sample came with metadata listing a de-identified subject ID, COVID-19 status, age in years and sex. Where available, HLA class I and class II types were obtained from metadata supplied by the sample provider rather than from assay-based typing. The samples were drawn from the first 160 participants of the ongoing ImmuneRACE study and from some 1,300 subjects provided by 6 global collaborators. The full study reports these points: The quantity of clinical and demographic metadata differed by source and by participant and was supplied without curation.

TCRbeta CDR3 regions were amplified from genomic DNA by means of the immunoSEQ Assay, a bias-controlled multiplex PCR. As for the authors' bioinformatics: Within the assay, amplification of reference gene primers was used to estimate how many nucleated cells each sample contained. Sequence reads were collapsed and filtered to measure the absolute abundance of every unique TCRbeta CDR3 rearrangement. For each sample, productive Simpson clonality was calculated by taking the square root of Simpson's diversity index across productive rearrangements. TCRdb took this table from immuneACCESS and kept in-frame rearrangements with V and J called. Such tables lack part of the clones; where checked against another copy, unresolved V genes explain under half of the gap, and the rest is unexplained. The V and J calls and clone size were taken over from that table, and D and trimming were inferred from the DNA. This sample holds tens of thousands of clones; around 90% were observed only once. 3% to 3.5% of the sample lies in the top ten.

Each collaborating institution followed its own protocols to collect whole blood in K2EDTA tubes. For TCRbeta analysis, collaborators shipped samples as frozen whole blood, isolated PBMCs, or DNA extracted from either of those sample types. CDR1 and CDR2 are drawn from the germline V gene (reference sequence): LNHDA, SQIVND. From V the trimming removes 3 bases and from J it removes 5 bases, while the gene matches leave 6 bases of the junction unaccounted for. The CDR3 sequence holds 16 residues, the cysteine and phenylalanine included. This entry keeps only the CDR3 DNA: 48 bases, framed from base 1.

This receptor was identified in a man in his fifties with active COVID-19. Sequencing used peripheral blood. The receptor chain draws on TRBV19 and TRBJ2-5; TRBD2 aligns with 13 central bases. CDR3 loop: CASSIGLAGVGETQYF. Here is the DNA: TGTGCCAGTAGTATCGGACTAGCGGGAGTTGGGGAGACCCAGTACTTC.